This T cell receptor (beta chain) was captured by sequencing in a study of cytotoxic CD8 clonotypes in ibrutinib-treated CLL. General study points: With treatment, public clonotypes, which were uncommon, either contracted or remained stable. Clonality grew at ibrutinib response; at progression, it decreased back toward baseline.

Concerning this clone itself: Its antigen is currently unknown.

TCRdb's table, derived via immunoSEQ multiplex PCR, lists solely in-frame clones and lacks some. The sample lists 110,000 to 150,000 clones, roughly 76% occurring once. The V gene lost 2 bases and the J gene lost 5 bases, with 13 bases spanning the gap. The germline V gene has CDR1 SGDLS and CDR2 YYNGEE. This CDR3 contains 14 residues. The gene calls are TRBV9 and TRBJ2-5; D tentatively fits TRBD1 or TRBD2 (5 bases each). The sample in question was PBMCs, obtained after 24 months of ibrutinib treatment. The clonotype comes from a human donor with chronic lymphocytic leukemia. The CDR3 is CASSVGVGSETQYF. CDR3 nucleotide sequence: TGTGCCAGCAGCGTGGGGGTCGGGTCGGAGACCCAGTACTTC.